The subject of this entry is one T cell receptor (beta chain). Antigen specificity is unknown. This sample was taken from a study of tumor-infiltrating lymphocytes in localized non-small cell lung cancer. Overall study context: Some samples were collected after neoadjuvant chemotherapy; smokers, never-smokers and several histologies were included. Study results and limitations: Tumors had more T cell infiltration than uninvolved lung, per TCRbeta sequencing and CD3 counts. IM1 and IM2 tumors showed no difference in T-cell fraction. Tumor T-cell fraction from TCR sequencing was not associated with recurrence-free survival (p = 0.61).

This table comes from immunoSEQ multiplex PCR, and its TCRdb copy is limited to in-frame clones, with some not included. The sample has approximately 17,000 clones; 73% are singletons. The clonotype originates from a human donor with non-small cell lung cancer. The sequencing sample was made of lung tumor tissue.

The CDR3 DNA reads TGTGCCAGCAGGACTGGGCAGAGGAACACTGAAGCTTTCTTT. It is translated as CASRTGQRNTEAFF. The V and J genes are TRBV28 and TRBJ1-1; D is ambiguous. The CDR3 is 14 amino acids. Between the trimmed V and J ends, which lost 6 bases and 1 base, there was a span of 12 bases. In germline, CDR1 is MDHEN, CDR2 SYDVKM.